A few counts support the clone carrying this T cell receptor beta chain. The antigen is undetermined. The data stem from a study of response to subunit inactivated influenza vaccine. Findings and caveats of the study: T cells newly recruited by each seasonal influenza vaccination are few, the authors suggested.

Germline assignment: CDR1 SGHTA and CDR2 FQGNSA. V dropped 1 base and J dropped 3; count of bases not matched to a gene: 5. CDR3 size: 15 residues. TCRdb re-called the RT-PCR reads with MiXCR, one entry per CDR3 protein. The sample comprises approximately 570,000 distinct CDR3 sequences, less than 8% of which are singletons, and 13% rests with the top ten. The chain carries TRBV7-2 and TRBJ2-5, with 7 bases fitting TRBD2. Here the sequenced sample was PBMCs from blood, taken about 23 months after vaccination. This sequence was found in a man aged 45 to 75 who received an inactivated influenza vaccine. This chain's CDR3 is CASSLGGTIKETQYF. The DNA for the CDR3 is TGTGCCAGCAGCTTAGGGGGGACTATAAAAGAGACCCAGTACTTC.